A single sample gave rise to the 20 T cell receptor beta chains below, sequenced in a study of blood T cell repertoires in COVID-19. This table comes from immunoSEQ multiplex PCR, and its TCRdb copy is limited to in-frame clones, with some not included. The sample holds around 45,000 clones, about 89% seen once. The sample was peripheral blood. These receptors were taken from a man aged 65 to 85 with active COVID-19.

The gene calls are TRBV7-2 and TRBJ2-7; D unclear. The CDR3 spans 12 residues. Germline V gene data show CDR1 as SGHTA and CDR2 as FQGNSA. Deletions cut 4 bases from V and 6 bases from J, with 10 bases between. CDR3 sequence (DNA): TGTGCCAGCAGCTCATACTCAGGCGAGCAGTACTTC. Translation: CASSSYSGEQYF.

The chain combines TRBV7-2 with TRBJ1-5; TRBD1 agrees at 8 bases. This CDR3 is 14 amino acids long. In germline, CDR1 is SGHTA, CDR2 FQGNSA. The junction had 10 bases not matched to a gene; V was cut back by 5 bases and J by 10 bases. Written as DNA, the CDR3 is TGTGCCAGCAGCAATCAGGGGGCCCGTGATCCCCAGCATTTT. It codes for CASSNQGARDPQHF.

The V call is TRBV12-5, the J call TRBJ2-1; TRBD2 agrees at 7 bases. The ends lost 6 bases at V and 4 bases at J; junction bases unmatched: 3. CDR1 and CDR2 (germline): LGHNT, FRNRAP. The CDR3 loop spans 13 amino acids. The CDR3 coding sequence is TGTGCTAGTGGCGTTAGCGGGTACAATGAGCAGTTCTTC. Encoded protein: CASGVSGYNEQFF.

The chain couples TRBV27 to TRBJ2-7; 7 positions agree with TRBD2. The V segment lost 6 bases and the J segment 3 bases; nucleotides outside the gene matches: 11. The germline CDR1 and CDR2 sequences are MNHEY and SMNVEV (reference sequence). This CDR3 spans 15 amino acids. CDR3 residues: CASSPAAGSHYEQYF. The CDR3 DNA is TGTGCCAGCAGCCCCGCAGCGGGATCCCACTACGAGCAGTACTTC.

This chain links TRBV14 with TRBJ2-7, with 9 positions matching TRBD2. With V trimmed by 4 bases and J by 9 bases, 13 bases remained unmatched. CDR1 SGHDN and CDR2 FVKESK come from the germline V gene. The CDR3 runs to 15 residues. The CDR3 reads CASSPRVGGGAGQYF. The CDR3 DNA reads TGTGCCAGCAGCCCCCGAGTCGGCGGGGGGGCCGGGCAGTACTTC.

V usage is TRBV24-1 and J usage is TRBJ2-2; TRBD2 aligns across 7 bases. The CDR3 loop spans 14 amino acids. Germline trimming cut 5 bases from V and 6 bases from J; bases unmatched to any gene: 5. Germline V gene lookup returns CDR1 KGHDR and CDR2 SFDVKD. CDR3 residues: CATSALGRSGELFF. CDR3 nucleotide sequence: TGTGCCACCAGTGCCCTCGGGAGGTCCGGGGAGCTGTTTTTT.

This clone was detected only once. At one of its ends the junction is not consistent with the germline gene, which may arise from a read error. The chain recombines TRBV7-2 with TRBJ2-5, with 7 positions matching TRBD2. Germline values: CDR1 SGHTA, CDR2 FQGNSA. This CDR3 region has 16 residues. In DNA form, the CDR3 reads TGTGCCAGCTGCTTAGGGGCGGGGGACGGGCAAGAGACCCAGTACTTC. As protein: CASCLGAGDGQETQYF.

This clone was seen a single time. The V gene is TRBV5-1, the J gene TRBJ1-1, with TRBD1 matching 7 bases. The CDR3 runs 13 residues. Trimming at V came to 4 bases and at J to 7 bases, leaving 7 bases not matched to a gene. Per the germline V gene, CDR1 is SGHRS and CDR2 is YFSETQ. The CDR3 spells CASSPGTDIEAFF. The CDR3 DNA is TGCGCCAGCAGCCCAGGGACAGACATTGAAGCTTTCTTT.

The chain is built from TRBV27 and TRBJ2-5, with a tentative D call TRBD1 (6 bases). The V end was cut by 3 bases, the J end by 2 bases, with 7 bases between. The V gene's germline CDR1 is MNHEY and CDR2 SMNVEV (reference sequence). The CDR3 runs 13 residues. In DNA form, the CDR3 reads TGTGCCAGCAGTTTTACAGGGCAAGAGACCCAGTACTTC. It translates to CASSFTGQETQYF.

This clone was picked up a small number of times. This sequence joins TRBV7-2 and TRBJ2-7; D is unresolved. V lost 1 base, J lost 2 bases, and 12 bases lay in between. In germline, CDR1 is SGHTA, CDR2 FQGNSA. The CDR3 sequence is 15 residues long. DNA for the CDR3: TGTGCCAGCAGCTTAGATGGCAGGTCTACCTACGAGCAGTACTTC. This sequence encodes CASSLDGRSTYEQYF.

V usage is TRBV27 and J usage is TRBJ2-2, with D perhaps TRBD1 (6 bases). Between the trimmed V and J ends, which lost 5 bases and 7 bases, there was a span of 11 bases. The length of the CDR3 is 13 residues. Looked up from germline, CDR1 is MNHEY and CDR2 is SMNVEV (reference sequence). The CDR3 protein is CASSITGRGELFF. CDR3 nucleotide sequence: TGTGCCAGCAGTATAACAGGGCGCGGGGAGCTGTTTTTT.

V gene TRBV5-4 combines with J gene TRBJ1-6; 8 nucleotides agree with TRBD1. This CDR3 has 15 amino acids. The germline V gene encodes CDR1 SGHNT and CDR2 YYREEE (reference sequence). The ends lost 3 bases at V and 5 bases at J; junction bases unmatched: 4. The CDR3 sequence: CASSSDRVHNSPLHF. The CDR3 region has the DNA TGTGCCAGCAGCTCGGACAGGGTTCATAATTCACCCCTCCACTTT.

The chain is built from TRBV10-3 and TRBJ2-2; D gene uncertain. The V gene lost 4 bases and the J gene lost 7 bases, with 10 bases spanning the gap. The CDR3 has 13 residues. Germline loops: CDR1 ENHRY, CDR2 SYGVKD. The CDR3 nucleotides read TGTGCCATCAGTGCCTCCGGTAGCGGGGAGCTGTTTTTT. It encodes CAISASGSGELFF.

The V call is TRBV3-1 (or the pseudogene TRBV3-2), the J call TRBJ1-3; no clear D. This CDR3 region has 15 residues. Germline lookup yields CDR1 LGHDT and CDR2 YNNKEL (reference sequence). Trimming cost V 5 bases and J 0 bases, with 11 bases left between them. The chain's CDR3 is CASSSGQSSGNTIYF. CDR3 coding DNA: TGTGCCAGCAGCTCGGGTCAGTCCTCTGGAAACACCATATATTTT.

V and J are TRBV7-9 and TRBJ2-1, with 7 bases fitting TRBD2. The CDR3 runs to 15 residues. Germline V gene lookup returns CDR1 SEHNR and CDR2 FQNEAQ (reference sequence). The junction had 8 bases not matched to a gene; V was cut back by 3 bases and J by 6 bases. CDR3 in amino acids: CASSFILGEGNEQFF. CDR3 DNA sequence: TGTGCCAGCAGCTTTATACTCGGGGAGGGCAATGAGCAGTTCTTC.

The genes are TRBV5-1 and TRBJ1-5; D unclear. V was pared by 0 bases and J by 3 bases, with 10 bases between. The CDR3 is 15 amino acids. From germline, CDR1 is SGHRS and CDR2 YFSETQ. In DNA, the CDR3 is TGCGCCAGCAGCTTGGACCCTGCTAACAATCAGCCCCAGCATTTT. Its protein is CASSLDPANNQPQHF.

This chain uses TRBV7-3 with TRBJ2-2; D not resolved. Germline CDR1 is SGHTA and CDR2 is FQGTGA. Trimming stripped 4 bases from V and 6 bases from J, with 12 bases between. The CDR3 runs to 14 residues. DNA of the CDR3: TGTGCCAGCAGCTCCCCATCCTCAGCCGGGGAGCTGTTTTTT. Its protein is CASSSPSSAGELFF.

This clone has a single count. V and J are TRBV6-1 and TRBJ1-1, with D possibly TRBD1 on 6 matching bases. CDR3 length: 14 amino acids. Germline lookup yields CDR1 MNHNS and CDR2 SASEGT. The germline V and J ends were trimmed by 1 base and 10 bases, with 16 bases remaining between them. In DNA form, the CDR3 reads TGTGCCAGCAGTGAAGGGTGGTCAAGGGGGATAGCTTTCTTT. Its protein is CASSEGWSRGIAFF.

The chain combines TRBV6-6 with TRBJ1-4; tentatively, D is TRBD1 (5 bases). V was pared by 6 bases and J by 0 bases, with 8 bases between. This CDR3 has 14 residues. Germline V gene data show CDR1 as MNHNY and CDR2 as SVGAGI (reference sequence). The DNA of the CDR3 is TGTGCCAGCAGACTACAGGCAACTAATGAAAAACTGTTTTTT. It encodes CASRLQATNEKLFF.

The chain joins TRBV7-9 to TRBJ2-5; a possible D gene is TRBD2 (7 bases). The CDR3 loop spans 15 amino acids. V lost 10 bases and J lost 0, with 18 bases in between. Germline values: CDR1 SEHNR, CDR2 FQNEAQ (reference sequence). CDR3 DNA: TGTGCCATCCTTAAGGGGGGGTCGTACCAAGAGACCCAGTACTTC. The encoded protein is CAILKGGSYQETQYF.